Each of the 31 T cell receptor beta chains below was sequenced from the same sample in a study of blood T cell repertoires in COVID-19. Sequencing was performed with immunoSEQ multiplex PCR; in TCRdb, only in-frame clones are kept and a portion is missing. The sample contains a few hundred thousand clones, 83% of which appear only once. The source material was peripheral blood. The receptors come from a woman in her forties or fifties with acute or convalescent COVID-19.

This clone was found once. The genes are TRBV6-6 and TRBJ2-2, with 8 bases matching TRBD2. V shed 10 bases, J shed 0 bases, and the junction held 7 bases outside the gene matches. The CDR3 is 15 amino acids. From germline, CDR1 is MNHNY and CDR2 SVGAGI (reference sequence). The CDR3 nucleotides are TGTGCCACCCGGGGGGGGGCCACGAACACCGGGGAGCTGTTTTTT. It codes for CATRGGATNTGELFF.

The chain recombines TRBV30 with TRBJ2-7; TRBD2 matches 7 bases. The junction had 6 bases not matched to a gene; V was cut back by 5 bases and J by 2 bases. This CDR3 has 13 residues. Per the germline V gene, CDR1 is GTSNPN and CDR2 is SVGIG (reference sequence). CDR3 amino acids: CAWVVGGTYEQYF. The DNA for the CDR3 is TGTGCCTGGGTTGTGGGAGGGACCTACGAGCAGTACTTC.

V and J are TRBV4-1 and TRBJ1-6; possible D gene TRBD1, 6 bases. The V gene lost 2 bases and the J gene lost 0 bases, with 11 bases spanning the gap. Germline CDR1 MGHRA, CDR2 YSYEKL. This CDR3 has 17 amino acids. The CDR3 DNA is TGCGCCAGCAGCCAACTCACAGGGAGCTCCTATAATTCACCCCTCCACTTT. Its translation: CASSQLTGSSYNSPLHF.

As to this clone: The sample carries other DNA sequences with the same CDR3. The chain recombines TRBV10-1 with TRBJ2-4; TRBD2 aligns across 7 bases. V lost 0 bases and J lost 7; bases outside the gene matches: 0. The CDR3 has 13 residues. Germline CDR1 is WNHNN and CDR2 is SYGVQD (reference sequence). CDR3 coding DNA: TGCGCCAGCAGTGAGTCGGGGGGGAACATTCAGTACTTC. This encodes CASSESGGNIQYF.

V gene TRBV3-1 (or the pseudogene TRBV3-2) combines with J gene TRBJ1-5; no firm D call. CDR1 is LGHDT and CDR2 is YNNKEL in the germline V gene (reference sequence). Trimming took 7 bases from V and 5 from J, leaving 9 bases between them. This CDR3 comprises 12 residues. Written as DNA, the CDR3 is TGTGCCAGCAATGACTGGGATCAGCCCCAGCATTTT. Protein product: CASNDWDQPQHF.

The V gene is TRBV5-1, the J gene TRBJ1-4, with D possibly being TRBD1 (6 bases). The length of the CDR3 is 15 residues. Trimming removed 0 bases from V and 1 base from J, with 7 bases in between. The germline CDR1 and CDR2 sequences are SGHRS and YFSETQ. CDR3 loop: CASSLGTVTNEKLFF. Here the CDR3 DNA reads TGCGCCAGCAGCTTGGGGACAGTAACTAATGAAAAACTGTTTTTT.

The sample holds one count of this clone. CDR3: CASSFSGLAGITDTQYF. CDR3 bases: TGCGCCAGCAGCTTCTCTGGACTAGCGGGGATCACAGATACGCAGTATTTT. The chain links TRBV5-1 to TRBJ2-3; 12 bases map to TRBD2. The length of the CDR3 is 17 residues. J lost 2 bases, V lost 2 bases, and 6 bases had no gene match. CDR1 SGHRS and CDR2 YFSETQ come from the germline V gene.

This clone was recorded once. The J gene is TRBJ1-4, the V gene TRBV5-1; unclear D gene. Germline loops: CDR1 SGHRS, CDR2 YFSETQ. This CDR3 comprises 14 residues. Trimming pared 4 bases from V and 6 bases from J, leaving 13 bases between. CDR3 nucleotide sequence: TGCGCCAGCAGCCTGAGGATCTCGGATGAAAAACTGTTTTTT. Amino acid sequence: CASSLRISDEKLFF.

The rearrangement uses TRBV19 and TRBJ1-1; TRBD1 might be the D (5 bases). The germline V gene encodes CDR1 LNHDA and CDR2 SQIVND (reference sequence). CDR3 length equals 16 residues. Between the trimmed V and J ends, which lost 5 bases and 4 bases, there was a span of 20 bases. CDR3 nucleotides: TGTGCCAGTAGTTCACCCCCCGGGACTATTGCCACTGAAGCTTTCTTT. This gives the protein CASSSPPGTIATEAFF.

The V gene is TRBV4-3, the J gene TRBJ1-1, with D unclear. The CDR3 spans 14 residues. From germline, CDR1 is LGHNA and CDR2 YSLEER. V was cut by 0 bases and J by 3 bases, with 8 bases left in between. The CDR3 DNA reads TGCGCCAGCAGCCAAGATAGCTCGGACACTGAAGCTTTCTTT. This sequence encodes CASSQDSSDTEAFF.

This clone came up a few times. V and J are TRBV20-1 and TRBJ1-5; D call uncertain. The CDR3 runs 15 residues. Germline V gene data show CDR1 as DFQATT and CDR2 as SNEGSKA (reference sequence). V was shortened by 3 bases and J by 0 bases, with 12 bases between the two germline ends. This CDR3 is CSASLGGYSNQPQHF. DNA of the CDR3: TGCAGTGCTAGTCTCGGCGGATATAGCAATCAGCCCCAGCATTTT.

The gene calls are TRBV5-6 and TRBJ2-3; 10 nucleotides match TRBD1. CDR3 length: 16 amino acids. Germline V gene sequence: CDR1 SGHDT, CDR2 YYEEEE. The J segment lost 2 bases and the V segment lost 4 bases, leaving 7 bases of the junction unmatched. For the CDR3, the DNA is TGTGCCAGCAGCCTTTCGGGACAGGGGTTCACAGATACGCAGTATTTT. Amino acid sequence: CASSLSGQGFTDTQYF. Full variable domain (outside the CDR3, taken from reference TRBV5-6 and TRBJ2-3): DAGVTQSPTHLIKTRGQQVTLRCSPKSGHDTVSWYQQALGQGPQFIFQYYEEEERQRGNFPDRFSGHQFPNYSSELNVNALLLGDSALYLCASSLSGQGFTDTQYFGPGTRLTVL.

The chain has TRBV2 and TRBJ1-1, with a possible D match to TRBD1 (6 bases). V was clipped by 9 bases and J by 5 bases, with 13 bases between them. The CDR3 consists of 12 residues. In germline, CDR1 is SNHLY, CDR2 FYNNEI. CDR3 residues: CASNEGGTEAFF. The CDR3 nucleotides read TGTGCCAGTAATGAGGGGGGGACTGAAGCTTTCTTT.

CDR3: CATSMRTSSYEQYV. The DNA of the CDR3 is TGTGCCACCAGCATGAGAACTAGCTCCTACGAGCAGTACGTC. The chain is built from TRBV15 and TRBJ2-7, with a tentative D call TRBD2 (5 bases). V gave up 4 bases and J gave up 0 bases, with 10 bases separating them. CDR3 length: 14 amino acids. Germline V lookup: CDR1 LNHNV, CDR2 YYDKDF (reference sequence).

This rearrangement joins TRBV6-1 to TRBJ1-3; 7 positions agree with TRBD1. This CDR3 comprises 15 residues. The V and J ends lost 1 base and 3 bases, in that order; junction bases with no gene match: 3. The V gene's germline CDR1 is MNHNS and CDR2 SASEGT. Written as DNA, the CDR3 is TGTGCCAGCAGTGAAGTAACAGGGGATGGAAACACCATATATTTT. Translation: CASSEVTGDGNTIYF.

The V gene is TRBV6-5, the J gene TRBJ2-2; no clear D gene. From germline, CDR1 is MNHEY and CDR2 SVGAGI. Trimming pared 5 bases from V and 1 base from J, leaving 8 bases between. The CDR3 has 14 residues. CDR3 in amino acids: CASSITVNTGELFF. The CDR3 coding sequence is TGTGCCAGCAGTATTACAGTGAACACCGGGGAGCTGTTTTTT.

The chain combines TRBV6-1 with TRBJ2-7, with TRBD1 as a possible D gene (6 bases). CDR3 length equals 14 residues. CDR1 and CDR2 from the germline V gene are MNHNS and SASEGT. V was cut by 2 bases and J by 4 bases, with 12 bases left in between. CDR3 nucleotides: TGTGCCAGCAGTGAACCATGGACAGCTTACGAGCAGTACTTC. Translation gives CASSEPWTAYEQYF.

The chain employs TRBV30 and TRBJ1-2; D might be TRBD1 (5 bases). Deletions cut 0 bases from V and 5 bases from J, with 16 bases between. CDR1 is GTSNPN, CDR2 SVGIG, per germline (reference sequence). CDR3 length: 15 residues. As DNA, the CDR3 is TGTGCCTGGAGTGTACATGGCAGGGAACGATATGGCTACACCTTC. Translation: CAWSVHGRERYGYTF.

A few counts support this clone. The CDR3 coding sequence is TGTGCCTGGAGTAAAGGCGGGGGGGCCCCTGGGGAGCAGTTCTTC. It yields the protein CAWSKGGGAPGEQFF. This chain uses TRBV30 with TRBJ2-1; TRBD2 aligns across 9 bases. J lost 10 bases, V lost 2 bases, and 12 bases had no gene match. CDR1 is GTSNPN, CDR2 SVGIG, per germline (reference sequence). The CDR3 extends over 15 amino acids. Drawing the rest from reference TRBV30 and TRBJ2-1, the complete variable domain is SQTIHQWPATLVQPVGSPLSLECTVEGTSNPNLYWYRQAAGRGLQLLFYSVGIGQISSEVPQNLSASRPQDRQFILSSKKLLLSDSGFYLCAWSKGGGAPGEQFFGPGTRLTVL.

The chain carries TRBV7-9 and TRBJ2-1, with D possibly matching TRBD1 (6 bases). The germline V gene encodes CDR1 SEHNR and CDR2 FQNEAQ (reference sequence). CDR3 length: 15 amino acids. Trimming shortened V by 7 bases and J by 15 bases, and 28 bases separated the two germline ends. The DNA of the CDR3 is TGTGCCAGCATACACACGACAGGCCTCTCTCAATCGGGGTTCTTC. This gives the protein CASIHTTGLSQSGFF.

This clone is a singleton in its sample. This chain uses TRBV7-2 with TRBJ2-3, with TRBD2 identical over 8 bases. Germline loops: CDR1 SGHTA, CDR2 FQGNSA. This CDR3 has 18 amino acids. V shed 3 bases and J 0 bases; nucleotides not matched to a gene: 11. Written as DNA, the CDR3 is TGTGCCAGCAGCTTCGGAACTAGCGGATACTATAGCACAGATACGCAGTATTTT. The encoded protein is CASSFGTSGYYSTDTQYF.

This clone came up a few times. The rearrangement joins TRBV19 to TRBJ1-4; D remains unclear. CDR1 is LNHDA and CDR2 is SQIVND in the germline V gene (reference sequence). This CDR3 is built from 13 residues. V shed 4 bases and J shed 4 bases, with 7 bases lying between them. CDR3 sequence: CASSSRYNEKLFF. CDR3 in DNA: TGTGCCAGTAGTAGCAGATATAATGAAAAACTGTTTTTT.

The chain employs TRBV7-3 and TRBJ1-1; 8 positions agree with TRBD1. V was clipped by 3 bases and J by 1 base; unmatched bases: 1. This CDR3 is built from 14 residues. Germline CDR1 reads SGHTA; CDR2 reads FQGTGA. CDR3 nucleotides: TGTGCCAGCAGCTTCGGGACAGGGAACACTGAAGCTTTCTTT. Protein: CASSFGTGNTEAFF.

The chain carries TRBV4-1 and TRBJ2-1; D is undetermined. In germline, CDR1 is MGHRA, CDR2 YSYEKL. The CDR3 contains 15 residues. The ends were cut back, 2 bases at V and 13 bases at J, with 21 bases in the middle. The CDR3 DNA reads as TGCGCCAGCAGCCAATCTCACGCTAACTTAAGAGAACAGTTCTTC. This gives the protein CASSQSHANLREQFF.

In this sample, this clone turned up once. The V call is TRBV5-5, the J call TRBJ1-5; 11 positions agree with TRBD1. V lost 5 bases, J lost 5 bases, and 6 bases stayed unmatched. The CDR3 totals 15 residues. Looked up from germline, CDR1 is SGHKS and CDR2 is YYEKEE (reference sequence). CDR3 loop: CASSWDRGIDQPQHF. CDR3 bases: TGTGCCAGCAGTTGGGACAGGGGGATTGATCAGCCCCAGCATTTT.

The chain recombines TRBV10-2 with TRBJ1-5; D may be TRBD1 (5 bases). This CDR3 is 15 amino acids long. V gave up 3 bases and J gave up 4 bases, with 13 bases separating them. The germline V gene encodes CDR1 WSHSY and CDR2 SAAADI. The CDR3 DNA reads as TGCGCCAGCAGTGAACTAACAGGACCAAATCAGCCCCAGCATTTT. It codes for CASSELTGPNQPQHF.

This sequence joins TRBV7-3 and TRBJ2-5, with a tentative D call TRBD2 (7 bases). The ends were cut back, 4 bases at V and 4 bases at J, with 10 bases in the middle. The germline gives CDR1 SGHTA, CDR2 FQGTGA. The CDR3 has 13 residues. The CDR3 protein is CASSSGEGETQYF. The CDR3, as DNA: TGTGCCAGCAGCTCAGGGGAGGGAGAGACCCAGTACTTC.

The CDR3 region has the DNA TGTGCCAGCAGCCTCTCGGCGGGGGGGGGCGAGCAGTTCTTC. Amino acids: CASSLSAGGGEQFF. The chain links TRBV11-2 to TRBJ2-1, with 9 bases lining up with TRBD2. Germline lookup yields CDR1 SGHAT and CDR2 FQNNGV. The CDR3 consists of 14 residues. Germline trimming cut 5 bases from V and 10 bases from J; bases unmatched to any gene: 9.

The chain is built from TRBV11-2 and TRBJ1-1, with a possible D match to TRBD1 (6 bases). V was cut by 6 bases and J by 0 bases, with 11 bases left in between. The germline gives CDR1 SGHAT, CDR2 FQNNGV. CDR3 length: 14 amino acids. The CDR3 is CASSAGAMNTEAFF. The CDR3 DNA follows: TGTGCCAGCAGTGCAGGGGCCATGAACACTGAAGCTTTCTTT.

Comments on this clone: The sample has other DNA sequences that encode this CDR3 too. The chain combines TRBV5-1 with TRBJ2-3; D is unclear. Per the germline V gene, CDR1 is SGHRS and CDR2 is YFSETQ. This CDR3 region has 14 residues. Trimming removed 0 bases from V and 1 base from J, with 6 bases in between. CDR3 sequence reads: CASSLEQGTDTQYF. In nucleotides, the CDR3 is TGCGCCAGCAGCTTGGAGCAGGGCACAGATACGCAGTATTTT. Full variable domain (missing parts from reference TRBV5-1 and TRBJ2-3): KAGVTQTPRYLIKTRGQQVTLSCSPISGHRSVSWYQQTPGQGLQFLFEYFSETQRNKGNFPGRFSGRQFSNSRSEMNVSTLELGDSALYLCASSLEQGTDTQYFGPGTRLTVL.

The chain uses TRBV6-5 and TRBJ1-5; TRBD1 might be the D (5 bases). Germline CDR1 and CDR2: MNHEY and SVGAGI. This CDR3 has 15 residues. The V end lost 2 bases, the J end lost 5 bases, and 13 bases lay between the germline ends. CDR3 nucleotide sequence: TGTGCCAGCAGTTACAGGGGCAGGCCGGATCAGCCCCAGCATTTT. Translating it yields CASSYRGRPDQPQHF.